This T cell receptor beta chain was obtained from a study of cytomegalovirus exposure and HLA in healthy donors. Study observations and caveats: Within an earlier analysis, most TCR beta V segments proved productive either about 90% or about 30% of the time.

A remark on this clone: Its matching antigen is unknown.

These donors, healthy bone marrow donors, were studied. The primer mix had 60 Vbeta and 13 Jbeta primers. Source study methods: Roughly 11 million of the about 80 million unique TCR beta chains counted in a later analysis were shared. Generated by immunoSEQ multiplex PCR, the TCRdb table keeps only in-frame clones and is missing some. D and trimming come from the DNA, and the V and J calls and clone size come from that table. The table has some 40,000 clones, 63% seen once. The receptor comes from a man in his fifties or sixties in good health and CMV-seropositive. Sample: PBMCs.

CDR3: CASSLSGTTSETQYF. The CDR3 DNA sequence: TGTGCCAGCAGCTTGAGCGGGACCACCTCAGAGACCCAGTACTTC. V is TRBV5-4 and J is TRBJ2-5, with TRBD2 identical over 7 bases. The CDR3 spans 15 residues. Germline loops: CDR1 SGHNT, CDR2 YYREEE (reference sequence). Trimming removed 1 base from V and 4 bases from J; junction bases left unmatched: 7.